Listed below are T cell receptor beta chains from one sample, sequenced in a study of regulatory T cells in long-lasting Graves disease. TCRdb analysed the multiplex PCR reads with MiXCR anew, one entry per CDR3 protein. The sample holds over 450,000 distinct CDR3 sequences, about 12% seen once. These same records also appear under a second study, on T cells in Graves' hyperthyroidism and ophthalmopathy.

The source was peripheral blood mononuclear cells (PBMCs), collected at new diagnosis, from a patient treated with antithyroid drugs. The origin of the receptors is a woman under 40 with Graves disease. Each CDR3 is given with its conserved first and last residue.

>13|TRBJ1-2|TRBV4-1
CASSQPADYGYTF
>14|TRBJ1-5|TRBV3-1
CASSPTQGSQPQHF
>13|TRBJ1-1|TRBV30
CAWSVTLSTEAFF
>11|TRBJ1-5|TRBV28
CASSQPQPQHF
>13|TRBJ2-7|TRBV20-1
CSARVRSSYEQYF
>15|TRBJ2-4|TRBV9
CASSPREQAKNIQYF
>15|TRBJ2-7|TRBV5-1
CASSFRDRPSYEQYF
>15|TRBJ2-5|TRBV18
CASSPPGTAQETQYF
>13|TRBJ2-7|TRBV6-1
CASSTLEGYEQYF
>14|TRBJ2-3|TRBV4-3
CASSRLAGVATQYF
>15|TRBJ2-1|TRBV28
CASLSHAGGKDEQFF
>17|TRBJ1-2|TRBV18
CASSPPERVLTNYGYTF
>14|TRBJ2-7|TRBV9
CASSSGLGSYEQYF
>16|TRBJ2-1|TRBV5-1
CASSLGLAGEVDEQFF
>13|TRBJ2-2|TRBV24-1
CATSGPGPGELFF
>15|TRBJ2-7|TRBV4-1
CASSQDRTIFGEQYF
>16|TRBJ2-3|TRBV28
CASSLWTSGITDTQYF
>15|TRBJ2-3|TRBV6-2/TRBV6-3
CASMEASFSRDTQYF
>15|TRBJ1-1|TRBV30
CAWSRRHSLDTEAFF
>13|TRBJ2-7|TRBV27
CASSMRGPYEQYF
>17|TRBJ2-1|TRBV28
CASSPWGTSGYYNEQFF
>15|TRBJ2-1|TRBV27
CASSNRLPSYNEQFF
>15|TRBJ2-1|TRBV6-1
CASSPTRVHTDEQFF
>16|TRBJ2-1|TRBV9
CASSGSREGLYNEQFF
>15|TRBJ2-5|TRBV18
CASSPPGLDIETQYF
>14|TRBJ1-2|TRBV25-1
CASSEFRVNYGYTF
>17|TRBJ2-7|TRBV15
CATSRDRLTGRSYEQYF
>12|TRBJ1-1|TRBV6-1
CASSAGELGAFF
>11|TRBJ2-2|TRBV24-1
CATRDTGELFF
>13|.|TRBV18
CASSPRAGETQYF
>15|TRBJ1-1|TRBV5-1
CASSLSGNMNTEAFF
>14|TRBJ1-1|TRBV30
CAWTPGTTNTEAFF
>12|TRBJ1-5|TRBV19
CATGEHNQPQHF
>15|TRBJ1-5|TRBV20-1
CSAQTTAGGGQPQHF
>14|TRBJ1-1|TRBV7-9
CASKTNSLNNEAFF
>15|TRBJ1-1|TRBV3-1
CASSQDRQTNTEAFF
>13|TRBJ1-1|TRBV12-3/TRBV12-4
CASSLLWDTEAFF
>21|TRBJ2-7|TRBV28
CASSLLGTGLADSLTSYEQYF
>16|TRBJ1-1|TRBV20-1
CSARDFTGTGRAEAFF
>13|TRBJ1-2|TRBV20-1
CSARVQGAQGYTF
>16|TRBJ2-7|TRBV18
CASSPRAQSISYEQYF
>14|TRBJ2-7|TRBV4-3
CASSQDSASGEQYF
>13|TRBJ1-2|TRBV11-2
CASSPGGAGGYTF
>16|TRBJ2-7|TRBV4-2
CASSRSPGQRSYEQYF
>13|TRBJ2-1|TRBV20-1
CSASKHDYNEQFF
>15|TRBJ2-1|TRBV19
CASSMIAGDNHEQFF
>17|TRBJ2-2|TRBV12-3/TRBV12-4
CASRVNLAGGRAGELFF
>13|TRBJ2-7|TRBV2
CASTLDGTYEQYF
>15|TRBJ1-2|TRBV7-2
CASSLGGGMGYGYTF
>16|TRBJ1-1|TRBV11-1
CASSLRETGPYSEAFF
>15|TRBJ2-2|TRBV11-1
CASSLSGARSGELFF
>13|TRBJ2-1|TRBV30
CAWTGTGGERQFF
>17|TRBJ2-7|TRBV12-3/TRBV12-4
CASSPPTGKDSSYEQYF
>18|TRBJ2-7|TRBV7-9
CASSLSVGFLTGGGEQYF
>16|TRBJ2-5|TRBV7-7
CASSFGTGEGLETQYF